This T cell receptor (beta chain) was recovered during a study of blood T cells in healthy people across ages. V shed 5 bases and J 0 bases; nucleotides not matched to a gene: 10. This CDR3 is 17 amino acids long. Using a J-beta primer mix together with a sample-barcoded 5' primer, a second PCR was run for about 6 to 11 cycles. TCRdb passed the 5' RACE reads through MiXCR, listing each CDR3 protein once. Of 1.5 million to 2 million distinct CDR3 sequences detected, 28% appear once; the ten largest clones hold 6.5% to 8.5%. The donors, aged roughly 6 to 90, were healthy Caucasians from Russia. The sequencing input was blood. The TCR was taken from a woman aged 25 to 45 in good health. This chain connects TRBV12-3 or TRBV12-4 to TRBJ2-1, with 7 bases fitting TRBD2. CDR3 nucleotide sequence: TGTGCCAGCAGTGGGAACTTAGGGAGGGACTCCTACAATGAGCAGTTCTTC. Its translation: CASSGNLGRDSYNEQFF.